This T cell receptor beta chain was observed in a study of cytomegalovirus exposure and HLA in healthy donors. Study observations and caveats: In a later analysis, TCR beta V- and J-gene trimming showed a link to a missense DCLRE1C variant. Reportedly, a later analysis found an Asian-associated ancestry cluster had fewer N-insertions than the roughly 700-donor mean.

This clone was counted a single time. Its antigen remains unidentified. PCR primers comprised 60 Vbeta and 13 Jbeta primers. Assay used: immunoSEQ multiplex PCR; TCRdb lists only in-frame clones, some missing. The data show approximately 130,000 clones, more than 80% seen once. V was trimmed by 0 bases and J by 1 base, leaving 7 bases between them. The CDR3 loop spans 14 amino acids. Per germline, CDR1 SGHRS and CDR2 YFSETQ. The chain uses TRBV5-1 and TRBJ1-1, with a tentative D call TRBD1 (5 bases). The sequence was collected from a woman aged 30 to 39 in good health and CMV-seropositive. The sequencing sample was made of PBMCs. CDR3 DNA sequence: TGCGCCAGCAGCTTGGGGACATCGAACACTGAAGCTTTCTTT. Its protein is CASSLGTSNTEAFF.